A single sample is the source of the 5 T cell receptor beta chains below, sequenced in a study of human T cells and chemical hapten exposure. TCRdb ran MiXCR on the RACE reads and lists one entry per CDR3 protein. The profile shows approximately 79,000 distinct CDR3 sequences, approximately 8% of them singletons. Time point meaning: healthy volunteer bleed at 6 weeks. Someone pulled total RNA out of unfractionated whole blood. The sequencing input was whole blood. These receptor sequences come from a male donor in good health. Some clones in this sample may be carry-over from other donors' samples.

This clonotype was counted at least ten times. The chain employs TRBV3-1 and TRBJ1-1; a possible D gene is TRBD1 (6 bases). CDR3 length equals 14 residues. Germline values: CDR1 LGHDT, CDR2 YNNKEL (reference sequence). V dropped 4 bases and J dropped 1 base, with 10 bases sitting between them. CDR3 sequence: CASSPTGRNTEAFF. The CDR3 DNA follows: TGTGCCAGCAGCCCAACAGGGCGGAACACTGAAGCTTTCTTT.

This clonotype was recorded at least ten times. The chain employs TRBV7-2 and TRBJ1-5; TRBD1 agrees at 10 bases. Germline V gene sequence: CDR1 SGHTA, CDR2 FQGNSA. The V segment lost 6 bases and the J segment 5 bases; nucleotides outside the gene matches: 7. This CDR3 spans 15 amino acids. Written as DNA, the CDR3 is TGTGCCAGCAGGGACAGGGGGGGGGCCTATCAGCCCCAGCATTTT. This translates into CASRDRGGAYQPQHF.

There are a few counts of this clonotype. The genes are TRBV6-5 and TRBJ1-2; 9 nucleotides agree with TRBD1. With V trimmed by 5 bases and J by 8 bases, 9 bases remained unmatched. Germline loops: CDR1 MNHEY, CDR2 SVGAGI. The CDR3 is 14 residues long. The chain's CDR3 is CASSAGTGFGGYTF. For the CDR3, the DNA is TGTGCCAGCAGTGCCGGGACAGGGTTTGGGGGCTACACCTTC.

The CDR3 sequence: CASSLRGPLAKNIQYF. CDR3 nucleotide sequence: TGTGCCAGCAGTTTACGAGGGCCATTAGCCAAAAACATTCAGTACTTC. The chain employs TRBV27 and TRBJ2-4, with a weak D call TRBD2 (5 bases). The V end lost 2 bases, the J end lost 0 bases, and 11 bases lay between the germline ends. This CDR3 contains 16 residues. Germline loops: CDR1 MNHEY, CDR2 SMNVEV (reference sequence).

CDR3 amino acids: CASSQNAVSYEQYF. CDR3 DNA: TGCGCCAGCAGCCAGAACGCCGTATCCTACGAGCAGTACTTC. The V call is TRBV5-1, the J call TRBJ2-7; D is uncertain. The CDR3 has 14 residues. CDR1 is SGHRS, CDR2 YFSETQ, per germline. The germline V and J ends were trimmed by 4 bases and 1 base, with 12 bases remaining between them.